Presented here are 12 T cell receptor beta chains from one specimen sequenced in a study of T cell clones after liver transplantation. TCRdb's copy holds only in-frame clones and misses some; the assay was immunoSEQ multiplex PCR. The sample records roughly 73,000 clones, 80% being singletons. The sample consisted of CD4+ T cells from blood, taken before liver transplant. Every receptor here comes from a human donor who received a liver transplant.

The chain joins TRBV7-8 to TRBJ2-3, with a tentative D call TRBD1 (5 bases). V dropped 2 bases and J dropped 2 bases, with 14 bases sitting between them. This CDR3 has 16 residues. CDR1 is SGHVS, CDR2 FQNEAQ, per germline. CDR3 nucleotides: TGTGCCAGCAGCTTACTTGCAGGGCGACACACAGATACGCAGTATTTT. It codes for CASSLLAGRHTDTQYF. The full variable domain, rest sourced from reference TRBV7-8 and TRBJ2-3, is GAGVSQSPRYKVAKRGQDVALRCDPISGHVSLFWYQQALGQGPEFLTYFQNEAQLDKSGLPSDRFFAERPEGSVSTLKIQRTQQEDSAVYLCASSLLAGRHTDTQYFGPGTRLTVL.

V gene TRBV28 combines with J gene TRBJ1-2, with 7 bases that match TRBD1. V was clipped by 5 bases and J by 9 bases; unmatched bases: 6. Germline lookup yields CDR1 MDHEN and CDR2 SYDVKM. This CDR3 contains 12 residues. CDR3 DNA: TGTGCCAGCAGTGCACGACAGGGTCGCTACACCTTC. This sequence encodes CASSARQGRYTF.

In this sample, this clone turned up once. The chain couples TRBV2 to TRBJ2-3; D ambiguous. Looked up from germline, CDR1 is SNHLY and CDR2 is FYNNEI. V lost 8 bases and J lost 1, with 7 bases in between. CDR3 size: 12 residues. CDR3 in amino acids: CASCTGTDTQYF. The CDR3 DNA reads as TGTGCCAGCTGTACAGGCACAGATACGCAGTATTTT. Combining the CDR3 with reference TRBV2 and TRBJ2-3 gives the whole variable domain EPEVTQTPSHQVTQMGQEVILRCVPISNHLYFYWYRQILGQKVEFLVSFYNNEISEKSEIFDDQFSVERPDGSNFTLKIRSTKLEDSAMYFCASCTGTDTQYFGPGTRLTVL.

This clone was picked up one time. This sequence joins TRBV30 and TRBJ1-2, with 7 bases matching TRBD1. This CDR3 has 13 residues. The junction had 2 bases not matched to a gene; V was cut back by 2 bases and J by 2 bases. CDR1 and CDR2 (germline): GTSNPN, SVGIG (reference sequence). In DNA form, the CDR3 reads TGTGCCTGGAGTCCGACAGGGAACTATGGCTACACCTTC. It specifies CAWSPTGNYGYTF.

The gene calls are TRBV7-2 and TRBJ2-1, with 12 bases identical to TRBD1. The V gene end was trimmed by 4 bases and the J gene end by 6 bases; junction bases not matched to a gene: 4. Germline V lookup: CDR1 SGHTA, CDR2 FQGNSA. The CDR3 has 15 amino acids. This CDR3 reads CASSSRDRGLNEQFF. DNA of the CDR3: TGTGCCAGCAGCTCCCGGGACAGGGGGCTCAATGAGCAGTTCTTC.

The chain joins TRBV18 to TRBJ2-4; a weak D match, TRBD1 (5 bases). Trimming removed 1 base at V and 1 base at J, with 5 bases between. From germline, CDR1 is KGHSH and CDR2 LQKENI. This CDR3 region has 14 residues. The CDR3 DNA is TGTGCCAGCTCACCACAGGGGGCCAAAAACATTCAGTACTTC. Its translation is CASSPQGAKNIQYF.

The table lists this clone with a count of one. The chain combines TRBV7-3 with TRBJ2-3; 8 positions match TRBD2. The CDR3 length is 15 residues. Germline loops: CDR1 SGHTA, CDR2 FQGTGA. V lost 4 bases, J lost 4 bases, and 7 bases stayed unmatched. The CDR3 DNA is TGTGCCAGCAGCTCCAGCGGGAGTGAGCCAGATACGCAGTATTTT. It encodes CASSSSGSEPDTQYF.

The chain is built from TRBV19 and TRBJ2-3; TRBD1 might be the D (5 bases). V dropped 5 bases and J dropped 3 bases, with 18 bases sitting between them. CDR3 length: 16 amino acids. CDR1 and CDR2 from the germline V gene are LNHDA and SQIVND (reference sequence). The CDR3 nucleotides read TGTGCCAGTAGTGTCCAGGGCAAGGCACGTACAGATACGCAGTATTTT. Its translation: CASSVQGKARTDTQYF. The variable domain in full, completed from reference TRBV19 and TRBJ2-3, reads DGGITQSPKYLFRKEGQNVTLSCEQNLNHDAMYWYRQDPGQGLRLIYYSQIVNDFQKGDIAEGYSVSREKKESFPLTVTSAQKNPTAFYLCASSVQGKARTDTQYFGPGTRLTVL.

The genes are TRBV5-6 and TRBJ1-2; D remains unclear. CDR3 length: 14 amino acids. Germline V gene sequence: CDR1 SGHDT, CDR2 YYEEEE. Trimming stripped 5 bases from V and 8 bases from J, with 19 bases between. The CDR3 nucleotides are TGTGCCAGCAGAACAGCCTTGCGCGGGGTGGGCTACACCTTC. It codes for CASRTALRGVGYTF.

V is TRBV18 and J is TRBJ2-5; D not resolved. Per the germline V gene, CDR1 is KGHSH and CDR2 is LQKENI. The V and J ends lost 2 bases and 1 base respectively, with 5 bases between them. This CDR3 contains 13 residues. CDR3 in amino acids: CASSPNSQETQYF. In DNA form, the CDR3 reads TGTGCCAGCTCACCAAACTCCCAAGAGACCCAGTACTTC.

The chain joins TRBV5-1 to TRBJ1-2; D ambiguous. V was cut by 1 base and J by 2 bases, with 6 bases left in between. This CDR3 region has 13 residues. Per germline, CDR1 SGHRS and CDR2 YFSETQ. Here the CDR3 DNA reads TGCGCCAGCAGCTTGCAGGAAAACTATGGCTACACCTTC. Protein: CASSLQENYGYTF. Filled out from reference TRBV5-1 and TRBJ1-2, the complete variable domain reads KAGVTQTPRYLIKTRGQQVTLSCSPISGHRSVSWYQQTPGQGLQFLFEYFSETQRNKGNFPGRFSGRQFSNSRSEMNVSTLELGDSALYLCASSLQENYGYTFGSGTRLTVV.

V gene TRBV2 combines with J gene TRBJ1-4; D may be TRBD1 (6 bases). The V end was cut by 6 bases, the J end by 3 bases, with 11 bases between. Germline V gives CDR1 SNHLY, CDR2 FYNNEI. This CDR3 has 14 residues. In DNA form, the CDR3 reads TGTGCCAGCAGGGAGGACAGCTCTAATGAAAAACTGTTTTTT. Encoded protein: CASREDSSNEKLFF.